This entry lists 22 T cell receptor beta chains sequenced from one sample in a study of cytomegalovirus exposure and HLA in healthy donors. PCR was performed using 60 Vbeta and 13 Jbeta primers. Libraries were prepared by immunoSEQ multiplex PCR; TCRdb keeps only in-frame clonotypes and omits some of them. In the table there are 150,000 to 200,000 clones, around 74% of which are singletons. The sample was PBMCs. The receptor source for this set is a male donor in good health and CMV-seronegative.

The chain has TRBV30 and TRBJ2-7, with D perhaps TRBD2 (5 bases). V was shortened by 2 bases and J by 6 bases, with 14 bases between the two germline ends. Germline V lookup: CDR1 GTSNPN, CDR2 SVGIG (reference sequence). This CDR3 is built from 13 residues. The CDR3 region is CAWSNRGYREQYF. CDR3 DNA: TGTGCCTGGAGTAACCGAGGGTATCGCGAGCAGTACTTC.

The V and J genes are TRBV6-1 and TRBJ1-2, with D perhaps TRBD1 (6 bases). Germline CDR1 is MNHNS and CDR2 is SASEGT. Trimming pared 4 bases from V and 2 bases from J, leaving 8 bases between. The CDR3 totals 13 residues. CDR3 residues: CASSVQGNYGYTF. DNA of the CDR3: TGTGCCAGCAGTGTACAGGGAAACTATGGCTACACCTTC.

The chain is built from TRBV7-9 and TRBJ2-1; a possible D gene is TRBD2 (5 bases). CDR3 length: 12 amino acids. Germline V gives CDR1 SEHNR, CDR2 FQNEAQ (reference sequence). The V gene lost 7 bases and the J gene lost 6 bases, with 10 bases spanning the gap. Written as DNA, the CDR3 is TGTGCCAGCACTGGGAGTCGCAATGAGCAGTTCTTC. It is translated as CASTGSRNEQFF.

This clone appeared a few times. The V and J genes are TRBV27 and TRBJ1-5; 8 bases match TRBD1. The germline V gene has CDR1 MNHEY and CDR2 SMNVEV (reference sequence). The CDR3 loop spans 15 amino acids. J gave up 0 bases and V 5 bases, and 3 bases lay outside the gene matches. CDR3 in DNA: TGTGCCAGCAGTATAGACAGGGGTAGCAATCAGCCCCAGCATTTT. Protein sequence: CASSIDRGSNQPQHF.

V gene TRBV6-1 combines with J gene TRBJ2-5, with D possibly TRBD1 on 6 matching bases. The end of the DNA aligns better with TRBJ2-7, so the J call may be wrong. Per the germline V gene, CDR1 is MNHNS and CDR2 is SASEGT. CDR3 length: 17 residues. The CDR3 sequence: CASSESEGWGRVSEQYF. The CDR3 DNA sequence: TGTGCCAGCAGTGAATCAGAGGGGTGGGGGCGTGTGAGCGAGCAGTACTTC.

This clone turned up a few times. The V and J genes are TRBV7-8 and TRBJ1-2; tentatively, D is TRBD1 (6 bases). Germline-derived CDR1 and CDR2 are SGHVS and FQNEAQ. The CDR3 is 14 residues long. V was cut by 1 base and J by 3 bases, with 9 bases left in between. CDR3 DNA: TGTGCCAGCAGCTTAGATCGGACAGACTATGGCTACACCTTC. Encoded protein: CASSLDRTDYGYTF.

The rearrangement links TRBV7-9 to TRBJ1-5; no firm D call. Germline lookup yields CDR1 SEHNR and CDR2 FQNEAQ (reference sequence). The CDR3 sequence is 16 residues long. The V end was cut by 5 bases, the J end by 0 bases, with 14 bases between. In DNA, the CDR3 is TGTGCCAGCAGCCCGACGGGAGGGAGTAGCAATCAGCCCCAGCATTTT. Translation: CASSPTGGSSNQPQHF.

The J gene is TRBJ1-1, the V gene TRBV18, with 10 bases aligning to TRBD1. The junction had 11 bases not matched to a gene; V was cut back by 6 bases and J by 4 bases. The CDR3 loop spans 16 amino acids. CDR1 is KGHSH and CDR2 is LQKENI in the germline V gene. CDR3 DNA sequence: TGTGCCAGCTCCGACGGGACAGGGGAGGGGATCACTGAAGCTTTCTTT. It translates to CASSDGTGEGITEAFF. The full variable domain, rest sourced from reference TRBV18 and TRBJ1-1, is NAGVMQNPRHLVRRRGQEARLRCSPMKGHSHVYWYRQLPEEGLKFMVYLQKENIIDESGMPKERFSAEFPKEGPSILRIQQVVRGDSAAYFCASSDGTGEGITEAFFGQGTRLTVV.

The chain combines TRBV30 with TRBJ1-5; 7 bases are a match to TRBD1. Germline CDR1 is GTSNPN and CDR2 is SVGIG (reference sequence). This CDR3 has 15 amino acids. The J segment lost 2 bases and the V segment lost 0 bases, leaving 4 bases of the junction unmatched. In nucleotides, the CDR3 is TGTGCCTGGAGTGTACGGCAGGGGGGCAATCAGCCCCAGCATTTT. Amino acid sequence: CAWSVRQGGNQPQHF. The full variable domain, in which reference TRBV30 and TRBJ1-5 provide the parts outside the CDR3, is SQTIHQWPATLVQPVGSPLSLECTVEGTSNPNLYWYRQAAGRGLQLLFYSVGIGQISSEVPQNLSASRPQDRQFILSSKKLLLSDSGFYLCAWSVRQGGNQPQHFGDGTRLSIL.

The CDR3 DNA reads as TGTGCCAGCAGCTTAAGTGTGGGCCCGAATCAGCCCCAGCATTTT. This gives the protein CASSLSVGPNQPQHF. The chain combines TRBV11-2 with TRBJ1-5; no clear D. Germline loops: CDR1 SGHAT, CDR2 FQNNGV. V was trimmed by 2 bases and J by 4 bases, leaving 12 bases between them. The CDR3 is made up of 15 amino acids.

This clone has more than one count but fewer than ten. The chain employs TRBV2 and TRBJ2-3, with a possible D match to TRBD1 (5 bases). This CDR3 is 13 amino acids long. V lost 6 bases and J 4 bases, leaving 11 bases between the germline ends. Germline loops: CDR1 SNHLY, CDR2 FYNNEI. CDR3 region: CASSDSGPDTQYF. The CDR3 DNA reads TGTGCCAGCAGCGACTCAGGGCCAGATACGCAGTATTTT.

This clone appeared a single time. The chain recombines TRBV7-8 with TRBJ2-1; D call uncertain. The CDR3 consists of 11 residues. V was cut by 3 bases and J by 8 bases, with 5 bases left in between. Germline CDR1 is SGHVS and CDR2 is FQNEAQ. The CDR3 nucleotides are TGTGCCAGCAGCTTTTCTCATGAGCAGTTCTTC. Translated, it gives CASSFSHEQFF.

CDR3 region: CASSRGTAEIAEAFF. CDR3 nucleotides: TGTGCCAGCTCCCGGGGGACGGCTGAAATCGCTGAAGCTTTCTTT. This chain joins TRBV18 and TRBJ1-1; weak D call: TRBD1 (5 bases). Germline lookup yields CDR1 KGHSH and CDR2 LQKENI. Trimming stripped 6 bases from V and 6 bases from J, with 20 bases between. This CDR3 region has 15 residues.

The V and J genes are TRBV2 and TRBJ1-1; D is uncertain. Trimming took off 7 bases at V and 3 bases at J, with 12 bases between the two ends. Germline loops: CDR1 SNHLY, CDR2 FYNNEI. This CDR3 spans 13 amino acids. The CDR3 here is CASKVYGDTEAFF. The CDR3 DNA reads TGTGCCAGCAAAGTGTACGGGGACACTGAAGCTTTCTTT. The full variable domain, in which reference TRBV2 and TRBJ1-1 provide the parts outside the CDR3, is EPEVTQTPSHQVTQMGQEVILRCVPISNHLYFYWYRQILGQKVEFLVSFYNNEISEKSEIFDDQFSVERPDGSNFTLKIRSTKLEDSAMYFCASKVYGDTEAFFGQGTRLTVV.

J is TRBJ2-3 and V is TRBV4-1, with D perhaps TRBD1 (7 bases). Trimming removed 3 bases at V and 3 bases at J, with 19 bases between. The CDR3 spans 17 residues. Germline-derived CDR1 and CDR2 are MGHRA and YSYEKL. The CDR3 nucleotides are TGCGCCAGCAGCCATAAAGATGGGGGGACAGCTACAGATACGCAGTATTTT. Encoded protein: CASSHKDGGTATDTQYF.

This clone was counted a single time. The chain combines TRBV25-1 with TRBJ2-1; TRBD2 matches at 7 bases. Germline-derived CDR1 and CDR2 are MGHDK and SYGVNS. The ends lost 8 bases at V and 0 bases at J; junction bases unmatched: 10. The CDR3 loop spans 16 amino acids. The CDR3 loop is CASVGEGLSSYNEQFF. In DNA, the CDR3 is TGTGCCAGCGTCGGGGAGGGCCTGAGCTCCTACAATGAGCAGTTCTTC.

The CDR3 here is CASSLQAVATTNEKLFF. For the CDR3, the DNA is TGTGCCAGCAGCTTACAGGCTGTCGCAACAACTAATGAAAAACTGTTTTTT. The V gene is TRBV7-2, the J gene TRBJ1-4; D not certain. Germline-derived CDR1 and CDR2 are SGHTA and FQGNSA. This CDR3 is built from 17 residues. Trimming took off 2 bases at V and 0 bases at J, with 13 bases between the two ends.

The chain combines TRBV2 with TRBJ1-5; D unresolved. The V gene's germline CDR1 is SNHLY and CDR2 FYNNEI. The V end was cut by 4 bases, the J end by 2 bases, with 9 bases between. This CDR3 is 14 amino acids long. The CDR3 nucleotides read TGTGCCAGCAGTGTCACCCGGGGCAATCAGCCCCAGCATTTT. The encoded protein is CASSVTRGNQPQHF.

The chain couples TRBV6-1 to TRBJ1-5; 10 nucleotides align to TRBD1. This CDR3 has 14 residues. In germline, CDR1 is MNHNS, CDR2 SASEGT. After removal of 6 bases from V and 5 bases from J, the junction contained 4 bases not matched to a gene. The CDR3: CASRRQGAYQPQHF. CDR3 coding DNA: TGTGCCAGCAGACGACAGGGGGCTTATCAGCCCCAGCATTTT.

The chain employs TRBV7-9 and TRBJ1-1, with D possibly being TRBD1 (5 bases). V gave up 5 bases and J gave up 3 bases, with 13 bases separating them. The CDR3 is made up of 14 amino acids. Germline-derived CDR1 and CDR2 are SEHNR and FQNEAQ (reference sequence). The CDR3 here is CASSLEDRHTEAFF. The DNA of the CDR3 is TGTGCCAGCAGCCTGGAAGACAGACACACTGAAGCTTTCTTT.

A word on this clone: This specimen includes other DNA sequences encoding the same CDR3. V is TRBV30 and J is TRBJ1-5, with D unclear. Between the trimmed V and J ends, which lost 2 bases and 0 bases, there was a span of 8 bases. Germline-derived CDR1 and CDR2 are GTSNPN and SVGIG (reference sequence). This CDR3 contains 14 residues. DNA for the CDR3: TGTGCCTGGAGTCGCGGTTATAGCAATCAGCCCCAGCATTTT. This sequence encodes CAWSRGYSNQPQHF. Using reference TRBV30 and TRBJ1-5 for the parts outside the CDR3, the full variable domain is SQTIHQWPATLVQPVGSPLSLECTVEGTSNPNLYWYRQAAGRGLQLLFYSVGIGQISSEVPQNLSASRPQDRQFILSSKKLLLSDSGFYLCAWSRGYSNQPQHFGDGTRLSIL.

The CDR3 DNA reads as TGCGCCAGCAGCCCCGACCCGGAGGGGAGGGAGCAGTTCTTC. Translated: CASSPDPEGREQFF. This chain connects TRBV4-1 to TRBJ2-1; TRBD2 is a possible D gene (6 bases). V was cut by 4 bases and J by 10 bases, with 17 bases left in between. Germline lookup yields CDR1 MGHRA and CDR2 YSYEKL. The CDR3 extends over 14 amino acids.